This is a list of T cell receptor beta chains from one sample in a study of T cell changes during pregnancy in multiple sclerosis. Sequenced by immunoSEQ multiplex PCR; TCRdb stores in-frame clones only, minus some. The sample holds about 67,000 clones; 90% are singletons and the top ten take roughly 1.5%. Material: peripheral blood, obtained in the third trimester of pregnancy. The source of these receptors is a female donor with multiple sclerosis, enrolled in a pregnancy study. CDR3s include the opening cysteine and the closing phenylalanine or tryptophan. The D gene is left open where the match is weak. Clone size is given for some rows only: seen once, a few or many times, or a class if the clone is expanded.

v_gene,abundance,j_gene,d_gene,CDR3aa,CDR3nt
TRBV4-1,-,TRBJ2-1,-,CASSQDPSRVGVGLPIEQFF,TGCGCCAGCAGCCAAGATCCTTCCAGGGTGGGCGTAGGGCTTCCAATCGAGCAGTTCTTC
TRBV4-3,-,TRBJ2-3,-,CASSQDPGTQYF,TGCGCCAGCAGCCAAGACCCCGGTACGCAGTATTTT
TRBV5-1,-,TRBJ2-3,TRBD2,CASSPGTSGHTDTQYF,TGCGCCAGCAGCCCCGGGACTAGCGGACACACAGATACGCAGTATTTT
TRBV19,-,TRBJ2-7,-,CASRKMGSSGSYEQYF,TGTGCCAGTAGAAAAATGGGGTCTTCGGGGTCCTACGAGCAGTACTTC
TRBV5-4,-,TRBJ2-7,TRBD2,CASSGLAGSYEQYF,TGTGCCAGCAGTGGACTAGCGGGGTCCTACGAGCAGTACTTC
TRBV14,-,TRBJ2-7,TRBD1,CASGQVTGEQYF,TGTGCCAGCGGACAGGTTACGGGGGAGCAGTACTTC
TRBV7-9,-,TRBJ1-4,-,CASSLNLVDSPNEKLFF,TGTGCCAGCAGTTTAAATCTCGTCGACAGTCCTAATGAAAAACTGTTTTTT
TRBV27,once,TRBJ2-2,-,CASSKRQAANTGELFF,TGTGCCAGCAGCAAAAGACAGGCCGCGAACACCGGGGAGCTGTTTTTT
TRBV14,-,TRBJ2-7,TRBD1,CASSQSGGFYEQYF,TGTGCCAGCAGCCAATCAGGGGGCTTCTACGAGCAGTACTTC
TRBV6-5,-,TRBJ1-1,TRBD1,CASSPGQGSNTEAFF,TGTGCCAGCAGTCCCGGACAGGGGTCAAACACTGAAGCTTTCTTT
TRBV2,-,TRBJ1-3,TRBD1,CASSLAPGTGDGNTIYF,TGTGCCAGCAGTTTGGCCCCCGGGACAGGAGACGGAAACACCATATATTTT
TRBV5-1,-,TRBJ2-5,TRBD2,CASSLGGTSGPQETQYF,TGCGCCAGCAGCTTGGGAGGGACTAGCGGCCCCCAGGAGACCCAGTACTTC